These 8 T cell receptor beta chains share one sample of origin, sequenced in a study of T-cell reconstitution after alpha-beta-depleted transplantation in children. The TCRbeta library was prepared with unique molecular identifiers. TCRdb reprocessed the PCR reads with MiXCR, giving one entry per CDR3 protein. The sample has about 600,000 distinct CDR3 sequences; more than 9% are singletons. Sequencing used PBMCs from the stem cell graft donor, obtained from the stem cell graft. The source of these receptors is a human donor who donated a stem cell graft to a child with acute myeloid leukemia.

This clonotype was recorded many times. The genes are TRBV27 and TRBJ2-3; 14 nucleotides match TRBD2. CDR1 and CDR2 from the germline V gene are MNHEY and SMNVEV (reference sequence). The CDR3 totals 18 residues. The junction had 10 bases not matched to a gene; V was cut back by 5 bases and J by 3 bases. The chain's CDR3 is CASSIGLAGGPGTDTQYF. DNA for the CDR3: TGTGCCAGCAGTATCGGACTAGCGGGAGGACCGGGGACAGATACGCAGTATTTT.

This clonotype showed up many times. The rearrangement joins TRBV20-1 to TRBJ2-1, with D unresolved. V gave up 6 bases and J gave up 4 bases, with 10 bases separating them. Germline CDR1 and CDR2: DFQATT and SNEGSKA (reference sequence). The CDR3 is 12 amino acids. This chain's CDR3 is CSAAGNYNEQFF. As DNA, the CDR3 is TGCAGTGCAGCAGGAAATTACAATGAGCAGTTCTTC.

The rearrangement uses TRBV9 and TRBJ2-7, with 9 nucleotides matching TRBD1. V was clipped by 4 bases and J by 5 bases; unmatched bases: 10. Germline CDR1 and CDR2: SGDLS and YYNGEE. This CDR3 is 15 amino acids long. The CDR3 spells CASSLPGQGFHEQYF. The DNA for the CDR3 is TGTGCCAGCAGCCTGCCGGGACAGGGTTTTCACGAGCAGTACTTC.

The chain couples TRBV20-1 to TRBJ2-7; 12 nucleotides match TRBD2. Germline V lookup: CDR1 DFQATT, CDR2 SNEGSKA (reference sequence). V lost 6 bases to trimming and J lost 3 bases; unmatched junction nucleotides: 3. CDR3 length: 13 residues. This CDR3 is CSAPGLAGYEQYF. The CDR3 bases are TGCAGTGCCCCGGGACTAGCGGGCTACGAGCAGTACTTC.

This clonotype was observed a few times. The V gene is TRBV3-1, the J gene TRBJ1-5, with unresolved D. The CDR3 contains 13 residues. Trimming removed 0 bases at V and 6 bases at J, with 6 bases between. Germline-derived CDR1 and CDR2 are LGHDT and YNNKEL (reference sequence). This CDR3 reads CASSQDRAQPQHF. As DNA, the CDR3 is TGTGCCAGCAGCCAAGATAGGGCTCAGCCCCAGCATTTT.

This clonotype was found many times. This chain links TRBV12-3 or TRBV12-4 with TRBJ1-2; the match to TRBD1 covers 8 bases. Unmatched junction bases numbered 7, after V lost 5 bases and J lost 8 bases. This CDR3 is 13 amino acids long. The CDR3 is CASSRRTGSGYTF. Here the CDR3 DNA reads TGTGCCAGCAGTCGCCGGACAGGGAGCGGCTACACCTTC.

The CDR3 region has the DNA TGTGCCAGCAGTTTGGACATGGGCGGGAGGCCCACAGATACGCAGTATTTT. This gives the protein CASSLDMGGRPTDTQYF. The chain couples TRBV12-3 or TRBV12-4 to TRBJ2-3; 8 nucleotides align to TRBD2. CDR3 length: 17 residues. J lost 2 bases, V lost 3 bases, and 10 bases had no gene match.

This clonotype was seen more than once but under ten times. CDR3 sequence: CASSQVLAGGHEQFF. The DNA of the CDR3 is TGTGCCAGCAGCCAAGTTCTAGCGGGAGGTCATGAGCAGTTCTTC. The chain recombines TRBV3-1 with TRBJ2-1, with 11 bases that match TRBD2. The trim removed 1 base at V and 8 bases at J, leaving 4 bases unmatched. Germline loops: CDR1 LGHDT, CDR2 YNNKEL (reference sequence). There are 15 residues in the CDR3.